The sequence of this TCR beta chain was determined in a study of human T cells and chemical hapten exposure. Points from the study as a whole: Versus controls, expanded TCRs had significantly more large CDR3 similarity clusters.

This clonotype was observed at least ten times. The antigen remains unidentified. Each CDR3 protein gets one entry after TCRdb re-called the RACE reads with MiXCR. Here the sample spans tens of thousands of distinct CDR3 sequences, about 7.5% being singletons. The time point denotes: patch test 1, 2 weeks after DPC sensitization. Regarding treatment: therapeutic diphenylcyclopropenone sensitization with weekly scalp DPC. The CDR3 totals 15 residues. V lost 3 bases and J lost 0, with 10 bases in between. The origin of this receptor is a woman aged 25-40 years with alopecia areata. Some clones in this sample may be carry-over from other donors' samples. The rearrangement uses TRBV12-3 or TRBV12-4 and TRBJ2-3; the D call may be TRBD1 or TRBD2 (6 bases each). The sequencing used whole blood, collected in connection with sensitization to the hapten diphenylcyclopropenone (DPC). The CDR3 DNA follows: TGTGCCAGCAGTTTTAGGGGGGTGAGCACAGATACGCAGTATTTT. Translation: CASSFRGVSTDTQYF.